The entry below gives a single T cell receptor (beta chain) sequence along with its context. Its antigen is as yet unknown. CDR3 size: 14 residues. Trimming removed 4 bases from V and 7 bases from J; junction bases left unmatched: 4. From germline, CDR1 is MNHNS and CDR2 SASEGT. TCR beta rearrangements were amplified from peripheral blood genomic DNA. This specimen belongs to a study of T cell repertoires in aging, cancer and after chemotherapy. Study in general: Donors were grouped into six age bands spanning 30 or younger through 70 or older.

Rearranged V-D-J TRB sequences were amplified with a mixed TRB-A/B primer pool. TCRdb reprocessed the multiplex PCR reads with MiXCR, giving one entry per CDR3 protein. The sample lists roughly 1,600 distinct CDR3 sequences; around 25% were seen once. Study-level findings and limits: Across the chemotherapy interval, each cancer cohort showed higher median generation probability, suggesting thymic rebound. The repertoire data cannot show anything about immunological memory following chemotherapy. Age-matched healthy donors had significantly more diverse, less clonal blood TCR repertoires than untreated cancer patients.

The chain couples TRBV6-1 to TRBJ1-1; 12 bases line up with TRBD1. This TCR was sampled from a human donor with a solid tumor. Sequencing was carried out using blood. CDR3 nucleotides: TGTGCCAGCAGTGGGGACAGGGGGCACCTTGAAGCTTTCTTT. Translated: CASSGDRGHLEAFF.